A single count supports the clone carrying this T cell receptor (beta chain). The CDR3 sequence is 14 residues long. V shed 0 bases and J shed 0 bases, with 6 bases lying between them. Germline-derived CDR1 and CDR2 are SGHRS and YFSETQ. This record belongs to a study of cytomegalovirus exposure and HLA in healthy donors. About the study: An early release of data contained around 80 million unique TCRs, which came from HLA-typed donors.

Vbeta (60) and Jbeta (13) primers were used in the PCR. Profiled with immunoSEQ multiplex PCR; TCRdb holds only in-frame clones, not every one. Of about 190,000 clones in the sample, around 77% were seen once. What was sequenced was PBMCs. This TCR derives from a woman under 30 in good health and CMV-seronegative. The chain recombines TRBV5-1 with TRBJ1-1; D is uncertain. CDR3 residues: CASSLVQMNTEAFF. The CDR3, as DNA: TGCGCCAGCAGCTTGGTTCAGATGAACACTGAAGCTTTCTTT.